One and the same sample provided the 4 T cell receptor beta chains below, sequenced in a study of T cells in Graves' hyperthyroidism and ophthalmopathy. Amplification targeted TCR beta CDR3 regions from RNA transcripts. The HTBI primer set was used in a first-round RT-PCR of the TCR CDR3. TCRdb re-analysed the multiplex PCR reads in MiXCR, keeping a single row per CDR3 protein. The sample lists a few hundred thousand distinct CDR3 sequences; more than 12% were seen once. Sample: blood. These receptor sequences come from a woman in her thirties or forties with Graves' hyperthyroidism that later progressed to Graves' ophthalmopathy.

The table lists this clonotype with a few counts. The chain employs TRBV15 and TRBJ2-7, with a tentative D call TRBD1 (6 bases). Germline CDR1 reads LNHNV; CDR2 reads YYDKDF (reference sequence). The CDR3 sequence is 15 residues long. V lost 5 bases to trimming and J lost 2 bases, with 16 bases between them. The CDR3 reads CATSLMLQGTYEQYF. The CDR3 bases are TGTGCCACCAGCTTAATGCTACAGGGAACCTACGAGCAGTACTTC.

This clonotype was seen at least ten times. In nucleotides, the CDR3 is TGCGCCAGCAGCCGCTCGTATCCGGCGGGGTTAAACACAGATACGCAGTATTTT. It yields the protein CASSRSYPAGLNTDTQYF. The V and J genes are TRBV5-1 and TRBJ2-3; D might be TRBD2 (6 bases). Germline V gene lookup returns CDR1 SGHRS and CDR2 YFSETQ. Trimming cost V 4 bases and J 2 bases, with 23 bases left between them. The CDR3 is made up of 18 amino acids.

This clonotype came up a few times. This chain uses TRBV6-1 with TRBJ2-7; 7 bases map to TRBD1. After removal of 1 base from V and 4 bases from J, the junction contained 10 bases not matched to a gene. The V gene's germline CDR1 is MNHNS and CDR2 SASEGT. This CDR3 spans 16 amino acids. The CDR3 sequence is CASSEVARTGRYEQYF. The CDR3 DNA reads TGTGCCAGCAGTGAAGTCGCGAGGACAGGACGGTACGAGCAGTACTTC.

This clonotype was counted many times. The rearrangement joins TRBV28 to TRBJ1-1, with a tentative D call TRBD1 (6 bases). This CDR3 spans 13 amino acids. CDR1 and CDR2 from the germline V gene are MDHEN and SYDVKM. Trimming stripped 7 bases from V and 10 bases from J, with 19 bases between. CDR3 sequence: CASTSSPGRGAFF. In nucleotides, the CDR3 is TGTGCCAGCACCTCCTCTCCCGGCAGGGGAGCTTTCTTT.